This T cell receptor beta chain was observed in a study of blood T cells in healthy people across ages. Study-wide points: Any conclusive comparison of naive versus antigen-experienced cells was prevented by using unsorted PBMCs.

Many counts were recorded for this clonotype. Its antigen is currently unknown. It was with a sample-barcoded 5' primer and a J-beta primer mix that a second PCR of about 7 to 12 cycles was run. TCRdb re-derived calls from the 5' RACE reads in MiXCR, one entry per CDR3 protein. Of some 640,000 distinct CDR3 sequences listed, 45% to 50% are singletons. Losses at the gene ends were 3 bases for V and 5 bases for J; bases not matched to a gene: 9. The CDR3 runs to 15 residues. Sequenced input: blood. This sequence joins TRBV12-3 or TRBV12-4 and TRBJ2-7; the match to TRBD1 covers 8 bases. The clonotype originates from a woman aged 60-75 years in good health. CDR3: CASSLVQGVPNEQYF. In DNA, the CDR3 is TGTGCCAGCAGTTTGGTACAGGGGGTCCCCAACGAGCAGTACTTC.